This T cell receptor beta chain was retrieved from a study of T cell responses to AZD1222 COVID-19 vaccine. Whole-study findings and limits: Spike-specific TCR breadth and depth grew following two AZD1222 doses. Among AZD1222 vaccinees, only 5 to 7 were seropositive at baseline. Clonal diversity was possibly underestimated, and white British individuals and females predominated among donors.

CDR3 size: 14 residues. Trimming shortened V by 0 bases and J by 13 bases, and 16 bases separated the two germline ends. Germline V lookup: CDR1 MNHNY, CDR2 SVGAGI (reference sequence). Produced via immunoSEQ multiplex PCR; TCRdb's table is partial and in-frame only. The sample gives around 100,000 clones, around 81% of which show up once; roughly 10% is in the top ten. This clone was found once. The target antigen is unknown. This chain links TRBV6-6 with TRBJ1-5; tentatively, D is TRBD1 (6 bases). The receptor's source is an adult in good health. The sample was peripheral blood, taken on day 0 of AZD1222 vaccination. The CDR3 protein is CASSYSNRESNQHF. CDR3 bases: TGTGCCAGCAGTTACTCGAACAGGGAGAGTAATCAGCATTTT.